Sequencing of this T cell receptor beta chain was carried out in a study of T cell repertoires in cytomegalovirus infection. Findings of the study overall: Clonotypes of TCR beta that were HLA-C-restricted and CMV-specific dominated the ex vivo response.

TCRdb called the reads again in MiXCR, with one record for every CDR3 protein. The top ten clones hold 13% of a sample with roughly 350,000 distinct CDR3 sequences, about 35% of them seen once. The CDR3 extends over 14 amino acids. Germline CDR1 and CDR2: SGHVS and FNYEAQ. Turning to this clonotype: What it recognizes is unknown. Germline is not matched at one junction end, which may reflect a read error.

The sequence derives from a human donor in good health (CMV status not recorded). Some clones in this sample may be carry-over from other donors' samples. Sequencing was performed on cultured PBMCs, taken from culture after CMV antigen stimulation. J is TRBJ1-4 and V is TRBV7-6, with a weak D call TRBD1 (6 bases). This chain's CDR3 is CASNSGAVNEKPFF. The CDR3 DNA reads TGTGCCAGCAATTCGGGGGCCGTAAATGAAAAACCGTTTTTT.